Listed below are T cell receptor beta chains from one sample, sequenced in a study of T-cell memory formation after mild COVID-19. Using its own MiXCR run on the 5' RACE reads, TCRdb lists one record per CDR3 protein. The sample has about 410,000 distinct CDR3 sequences, under 20% seen once; the top ten hold 20% to 25%. The sample was PBMCs or a T cell subset sorted from them (not recorded which). Receptors originate from a man younger than 35 who had mild COVID-19 (a few samples of this study predate the infection). Cell type and time point are not known. Both conserved end residues are part of each CDR3. D genes are given only for firm matches. Size values are once, few and many counts, or a class for expanded clones, and some rows have none.

TRBV6-5,-,TRBJ2-5,-,TGTGCCAGCAGTACCACCGTGGGCGCGTGGGAGACCCAGTACTTC,CASSTTVGAWETQYF
TRBV10-3,-,TRBJ2-7,-,TGTGCCATCAGTGGGGACACGTCCTACGAGCAGTACTTC,CAISGDTSYEQYF
TRBV3-1,few,TRBJ2-1,-,TGTGCCAGCAGCCAAGAGTCGAGACATCAGTTCTTC,CASSQESRHQFF
TRBV7-8,-,TRBJ2-2,-,TGTGCCAGCAGCTTAGACGGCAAGAACACCGGGGAGCTGTTTTTT,CASSLDGKNTGELFF
TRBV7-8,few,TRBJ2-3,TRBD2,TGTGCCAGCAGCTTAGGGGGCGGGGGGGCCGCAGATACGCAGTATTTT,CASSLGGGGAADTQYF
TRBV20-1,few,TRBJ2-6,TRBD1,TGCAGTGCTAGACCTTTCCCGGGACAGAGCTCTGGGGCCAACGTCCTGACTTTC,CSARPFPGQSSGANVLTF
TRBV9,-,TRBJ2-2,-,TGTGCCAGCAGCGGGAGATGGGGGCCCGGCGGGGAGCTGTTTTTT,CASSGRWGPGGELFF
TRBV6-5,-,TRBJ1-1,-,TGTGCCAGCAGTTACTCGGGGCAGGGTGAAGCTTTCTTT,CASSYSGQGEAFF
TRBV6-5,-,TRBJ1-1,-,TGTGCCAGCAGTTACGTGAGTGGCCTTGAAGCTTTCTTT,CASSYVSGLEAFF
TRBV27,-,TRBJ1-2,TRBD1,TGTGCCAGCAGTCACCGACAGGGGGGGGTCTATGGCTACACCTTC,CASSHRQGGVYGYTF
TRBV4-1,-,TRBJ2-3,TRBD1,TGCGCCAGCAGCCCGGGACAGGGGGCCCCAGATACGCAGTATTTT,CASSPGQGAPDTQYF
TRBV29-1,few,TRBJ1-1,TRBD1,TGCAGCGCTCTAACCCCGGACAGGGGGCGGGACACTGAAGCTTTCTTT,CSALTPDRGRDTEAFF